The T cell receptor (beta chain) described here comes from a study of blood T cell repertoires in COVID-19. The table came from immunoSEQ multiplex PCR; TCRdb's copy has only in-frame clones and leaves some out. Among roughly 400,000 clones listed, 70% to 90% were seen once. CDR3 length equals 13 residues. Trimming removed 7 bases at V and 2 bases at J, with 12 bases between. Specimen: PBMCs or T cells enriched from blood (not recorded which). This receptor was obtained from a woman aged 18-30 years who had been exposed to COVID-19. The genes are TRBV12-3 or TRBV12-4 and TRBJ2-7, with D possibly being TRBD1 (6 bases). CDR3 nucleotides: TGTGCCAGCACCGGGACAAACACCTACGAGCAGTACTTC. It is translated as CASTGTNTYEQYF.